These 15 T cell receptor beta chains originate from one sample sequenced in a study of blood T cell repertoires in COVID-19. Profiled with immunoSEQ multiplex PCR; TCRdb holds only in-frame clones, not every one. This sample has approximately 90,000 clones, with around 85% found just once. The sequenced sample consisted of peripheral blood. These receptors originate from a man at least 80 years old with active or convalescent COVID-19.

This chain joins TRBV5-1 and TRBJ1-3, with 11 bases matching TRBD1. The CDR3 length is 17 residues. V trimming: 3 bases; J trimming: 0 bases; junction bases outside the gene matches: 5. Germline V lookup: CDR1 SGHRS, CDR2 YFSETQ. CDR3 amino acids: CASSWGDRGSSGNTIYF. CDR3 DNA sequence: TGCGCCAGCAGCTGGGGGGACAGGGGGTCCTCTGGAAACACCATATATTTT.

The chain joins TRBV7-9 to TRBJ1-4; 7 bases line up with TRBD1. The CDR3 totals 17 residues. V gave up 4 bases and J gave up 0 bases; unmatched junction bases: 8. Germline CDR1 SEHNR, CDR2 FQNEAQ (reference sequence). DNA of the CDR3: TGTGCCAGCAGCTCTTCCGGACAGGCCGCAACTAATGAAAAACTGTTTTTT. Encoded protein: CASSSSGQAATNEKLFF.

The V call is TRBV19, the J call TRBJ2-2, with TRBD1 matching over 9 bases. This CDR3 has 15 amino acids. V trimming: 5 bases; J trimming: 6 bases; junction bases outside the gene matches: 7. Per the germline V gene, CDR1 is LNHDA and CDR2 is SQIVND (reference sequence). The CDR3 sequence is CASSPRRTGAGELFF. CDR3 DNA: TGTGCCAGTAGTCCCCGCCGGACAGGGGCCGGGGAGCTGTTTTTT.

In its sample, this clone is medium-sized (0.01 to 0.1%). The CDR3 nucleotides read TGCAGCGTTGGAGGGTCTGGCGAGCAGTACTTC. It encodes CSVGGSGEQYF. The chain uses TRBV29-1 and TRBJ2-7, with TRBD2 as a possible D gene (5 bases). The CDR3 runs 11 residues. The germline CDR1 and CDR2 sequences are SQVTM and ANQGSEA. Deletions cut 4 bases from V and 6 bases from J, with 10 bases between.

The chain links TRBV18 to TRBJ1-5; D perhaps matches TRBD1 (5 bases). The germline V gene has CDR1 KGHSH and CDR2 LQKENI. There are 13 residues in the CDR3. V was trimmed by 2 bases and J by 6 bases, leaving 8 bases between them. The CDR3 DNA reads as TGTGCCAGCTCACCAGCAGGGATTCAGCCCCAGCATTTT. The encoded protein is CASSPAGIQPQHF.

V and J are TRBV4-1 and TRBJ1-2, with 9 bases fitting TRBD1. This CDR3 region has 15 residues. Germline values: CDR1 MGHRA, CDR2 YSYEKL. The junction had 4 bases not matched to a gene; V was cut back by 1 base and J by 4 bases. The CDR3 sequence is CASSQVWDRAYGYTF. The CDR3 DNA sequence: TGCGCCAGCAGCCAAGTGTGGGACAGGGCCTATGGCTACACCTTC.

The CDR3 sequence is CASSQLLTGGLEYGYTF. For the CDR3, the DNA is TGTGCCAGCAGCCAACTCCTGACAGGGGGGTTGGAGTATGGCTACACCTTC. V is TRBV3-1 (or the pseudogene TRBV3-2) and J is TRBJ1-2; 9 positions agree with TRBD1. There are 17 residues in the CDR3. V lost 2 bases to trimming and J lost 5 bases; unmatched junction nucleotides: 12. CDR1 is LGHDT, CDR2 YNNKEL, per germline (reference sequence).

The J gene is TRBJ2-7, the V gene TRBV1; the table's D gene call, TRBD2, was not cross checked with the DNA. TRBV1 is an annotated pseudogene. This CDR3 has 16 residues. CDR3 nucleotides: TGCACCAGCCCGCACTCCTTAGAAACGGAGATCTGCGAGCAGTACTTC. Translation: CTSPHSLETEICEQYF.

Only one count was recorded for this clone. The CDR3 bases are TGTGCCAGCAGTCCTTGGGACAGAAAAGCTTTCTTT. This codes for CASSPWDRKAFF. The chain employs TRBV12-3 or TRBV12-4 and TRBJ1-1; 7 nucleotides match TRBD1. The CDR3 is made up of 12 amino acids. With V trimmed by 5 bases and J by 9 bases, 6 bases remained unmatched.

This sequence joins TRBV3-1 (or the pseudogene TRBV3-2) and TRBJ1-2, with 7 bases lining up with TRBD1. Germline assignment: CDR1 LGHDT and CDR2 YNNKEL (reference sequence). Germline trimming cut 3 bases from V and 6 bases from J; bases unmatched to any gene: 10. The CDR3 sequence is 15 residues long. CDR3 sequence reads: CASSQRQGGRDGYTF. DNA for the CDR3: TGTGCCAGCAGCCAGAGACAGGGCGGCAGGGATGGCTACACCTTC.

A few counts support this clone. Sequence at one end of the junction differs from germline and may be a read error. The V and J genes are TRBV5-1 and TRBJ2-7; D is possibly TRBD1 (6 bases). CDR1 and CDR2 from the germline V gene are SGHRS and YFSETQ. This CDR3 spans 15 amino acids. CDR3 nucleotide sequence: TGCGCCAGCAGCTTGGGTTACAGAGGGACAAGCGAGCAAAACTTC. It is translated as CASSLGYRGTSEQNF.

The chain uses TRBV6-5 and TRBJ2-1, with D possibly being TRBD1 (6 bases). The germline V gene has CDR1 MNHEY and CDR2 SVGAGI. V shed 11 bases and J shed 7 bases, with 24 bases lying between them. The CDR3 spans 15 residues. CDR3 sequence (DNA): TGTGCCGGTTCGAAGGAGTCCAGGGGCGGGAATGAGCAGTTCTTC. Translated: CAGSKESRGGNEQFF.

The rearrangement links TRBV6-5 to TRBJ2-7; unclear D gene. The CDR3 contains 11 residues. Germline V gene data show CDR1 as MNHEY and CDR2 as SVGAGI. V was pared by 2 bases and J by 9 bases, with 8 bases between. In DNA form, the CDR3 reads TGTGCCAGCAGTTACACCGGTAGGCAGTACTTC. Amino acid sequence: CASSYTGRQYF.

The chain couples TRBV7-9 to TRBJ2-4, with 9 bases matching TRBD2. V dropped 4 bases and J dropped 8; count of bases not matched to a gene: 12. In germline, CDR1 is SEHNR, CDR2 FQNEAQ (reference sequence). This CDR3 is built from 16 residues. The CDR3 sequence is CASSSGRVAGEDIQYF. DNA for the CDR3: TGTGCCAGCAGCTCTGGGAGGGTAGCGGGGGAGGACATTCAGTACTTC.

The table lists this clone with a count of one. CDR3: CASSLESGGYNEQFF. DNA for the CDR3: TGTGCCAGCAGCTTAGAAAGCGGGGGGTACAATGAGCAGTTCTTC. The V and J genes are TRBV11-2 and TRBJ2-1; TRBD2 matches at 9 bases. Per the germline V gene, CDR1 is SGHAT and CDR2 is FQNNGV. Trimming cost V 0 bases and J 4 bases; bases outside gene matches: 1. The CDR3 runs 15 residues.